The 7 T cell receptor beta chains reported below all come from one sample, sequenced in a study of T cell clonotyping in hematopoietic cell transplantation. Sequencing used immunoSEQ multiplex PCR; TCRdb keeps in-frame clones, though not all of them. The sample contains approximately 20,000 clones, approximately 80% of which appear only once. Material: peripheral blood mononuclear cells. Receptor source: a man in his sixties in good health. Some clones in this sample may be carry-over from other donors' samples.

The CDR3 DNA reads as TGTGCCAGCAGCCAAGATGGGCTAGCGGGAGACCGCTCCTACGAGCAGTACTTC. Translated, it gives CASSQDGLAGDRSYEQYF. The rearrangement joins TRBV4-2 to TRBJ2-7, with TRBD2 matching over 10 bases. The CDR3 length is 18 residues. CDR1 and CDR2 (germline): LGHNA, YNFKEQ. The V segment lost 0 bases and the J segment 0 bases; nucleotides outside the gene matches: 8.

This clone turned up a few times. This rearrangement joins TRBV14 to TRBJ2-1; D may correspond to TRBD1 or TRBD2 (5 bases each). Germline V gives CDR1 SGHDN, CDR2 FVKESK. V lost 2 bases and J lost 8, with 13 bases in between. This CDR3 is built from 14 residues. In DNA, the CDR3 is TGTGCCAGCAGCCAACGGGGCCCCCCAGATGAGCAGTTCTTC. Encoded protein: CASSQRGPPDEQFF.

This clone was seen more than once but under ten times. V is TRBV20-1 and J is TRBJ1-2, with D hard to call. Trimming pared 3 bases from V and 8 bases from J, leaving 7 bases between. CDR1 and CDR2 (germline): DFQATT, SNEGSKA (reference sequence). This CDR3 spans 10 amino acids. CDR3 DNA: TGCAGTGCTAGCGAGGACGGCTACACCTTC. This gives the protein CSASEDGYTF.

This clone was observed a handful of times. The CDR3 DNA reads as TGTGCCAGCAGGAACAACGTACCAGGGTCCGAGCAGTACTTC. Its protein is CASRNNVPGSEQYF. This sequence joins TRBV2 and TRBJ2-7; the D gene is possibly TRBD1 (5 bases). The CDR3 is 14 residues long. V was trimmed by 6 bases and J by 6 bases, leaving 18 bases between them. CDR1 and CDR2 (germline): SNHLY, FYNNEI.

The chain is built from TRBV4-1 and TRBJ2-7; D may be TRBD2 (6 bases). Germline loops: CDR1 MGHRA, CDR2 YSYEKL. Trimming cost V 4 bases and J 6 bases, with 13 bases left between them. This CDR3 is 13 amino acids long. The CDR3, as DNA: TGCGCCAGCAGCCCGGGACTTGAAGGCGAGCAGTACTTC. This codes for CASSPGLEGEQYF.

In this sample, this clone turned up once. One junction end disagrees with the germline gene, perhaps due to a read error. The chain is built from TRBV7-7 and TRBJ2-5; 9 nucleotides agree with TRBD2. The CDR3 runs 17 residues. Germline V CDR1 and CDR2: SSHAT, FNYEAQ (reference sequence). The CDR3 here is CASSLAGARDYQETQYF. CDR3 DNA: TGTGCTAGCAGCTTAGCGGGAGCCCGGGATTATCAAGAGACCCAGTACTTC.

The rearrangement joins TRBV4-1 to TRBJ1-2; D might be TRBD1 (5 bases). CDR1 is MGHRA and CDR2 is YSYEKL in the germline V gene. Trimming pared 0 bases from V and 0 bases from J, leaving 14 bases between. The CDR3 has 17 residues. CDR3 nucleotides: TGCGCCAGCAGCCAAGACCGTACCGGGGGAACTAACTATGGCTACACCTTC. This encodes CASSQDRTGGTNYGYTF.